This T cell receptor (beta chain) was found in a study of blood T cells in healthy people across ages. Study-wide points: In the absence of known donor CMV status, changes in expanded clonotypes were possibly confounded. What prevented conclusive comparison of naive and antigen-experienced cells was that PBMCs were unsorted.

This CDR3 contains 16 residues. The V gene's germline CDR1 is MDHEN and CDR2 SYDVKM. Germline trimming cut 7 bases from V and 1 base from J; bases unmatched to any gene: 5. This clonotype has just a few counts. The target antigen is unknown. It was with a sample-barcoded 5' primer and a J-beta primer mix that a second PCR of roughly 7 to 12 cycles was run. Unique molecular identifiers of 12 random nucleotides labeled each cDNA. TCRdb reprocessed the 5' RACE reads with MiXCR, giving one entry per CDR3 protein. The sample consists of about 1.6 million distinct CDR3 sequences, roughly 32% of them appearing once.

Sequencing was carried out using blood. The TCR originated in a woman aged 30 to 39 in good health. V and J are TRBV28 and TRBJ2-1; TRBD2 agrees at 12 bases. The CDR3 sequence: CASTPGLAGSYNEQFF. CDR3 nucleotides: TGTGCCAGCACTCCCGGACTAGCGGGGTCCTACAATGAGCAGTTCTTC.